Below, 15 T cell receptor beta chains from the same sample are listed, as sequenced in a study of shared clonotypes between healthy human individuals. Here immunoSEQ multiplex PCR was the method, and the copy in TCRdb shows in-frame clones only, minus some. The sample lists about 980,000 clones, approximately 80% seen once, with around 1.5% in the top ten. The sample taken for sequencing was memory CD4+ T cells sorted from blood. The subset is: CD45RA-negative fraction. Every receptor here comes from a man aged 18 to 35 in good health.

The chain uses TRBV7-2 and TRBJ1-1; 7 positions match TRBD1. Per the germline V gene, CDR1 is SGHTA and CDR2 is FQGNSA. The CDR3 spans 13 residues. With 2 bases clipped from V and 11 bases from J, the junction kept 8 bases outside the gene matches. CDR3 sequence: CASSLIEGANAFF. The CDR3 DNA follows: TGTGCCAGCAGCTTAATCGAGGGGGCGAATGCTTTCTTT.

This sequence joins TRBV7-9 and TRBJ2-3; 11 nucleotides align to TRBD2. V dropped 8 bases and J dropped 5; count of bases not matched to a gene: 6. The CDR3 consists of 14 residues. Germline V gene sequence: CDR1 SEHNR, CDR2 FQNEAQ (reference sequence). Here the CDR3 DNA reads TGTGCCAGCGTAGCGGGGGGGTTTGGAGATACGCAGTATTTT. Protein sequence: CASVAGGFGDTQYF.

The genes are TRBV18 and TRBJ2-5; D gene uncertain. Trimming took off 2 bases at V and 5 bases at J, with 6 bases between the two ends. Per germline, CDR1 KGHSH and CDR2 LQKENI. The CDR3 totals 12 residues. The CDR3 DNA reads TGTGCCAGCTCACCAGACTCGGAGACCCAGTACTTC. Amino acids: CASSPDSETQYF.

V and J are TRBV14 and TRBJ2-7; unclear D gene. CDR1 and CDR2 (germline): SGHDN, FVKESK. The CDR3 has 13 amino acids. The ends were cut back, 4 bases at V and 0 bases at J, with 7 bases in the middle. CDR3 bases: TGTGCCAGCAGCCCCCAAGTCTCCTACGAGCAGTACTTC. It codes for CASSPQVSYEQYF.

The chain uses TRBV29-1 and TRBJ1-1; 7 bases line up with TRBD1. Germline CDR1 SQVTM, CDR2 ANQGSEA. V shed 3 bases and J 5 bases; nucleotides not matched to a gene: 6. The CDR3 consists of 13 residues. CDR3 sequence: CSVDSRGGTEAFF. CDR3 in DNA: TGCAGCGTTGATTCCAGGGGGGGGACTGAAGCTTTCTTT.

This clone came up a few times. This specimen includes other DNA sequences encoding the same CDR3. The rearrangement uses TRBV25-1 and TRBJ2-3, with 7 bases lining up with TRBD2. The CDR3 has 13 amino acids. Germline assignment: CDR1 MGHDK and CDR2 SYGVNS. V lost 7 bases, J lost 0 bases, and 1 base stayed unmatched. CDR3 in amino acids: CASKRGSTDTQYF. The CDR3 nucleotides read TGTGCCAGCAAGCGGGGCAGCACAGATACGCAGTATTTT.

The genes are TRBV27 and TRBJ1-6, with D possibly being TRBD1 (5 bases). This CDR3 contains 15 residues. Germline V lookup: CDR1 MNHEY, CDR2 SMNVEV (reference sequence). V was cut by 3 bases and J by 7 bases, with 13 bases left in between. CDR3 region: CASSLHQGGNSPLHF. The CDR3 DNA reads TGTGCCAGCAGTTTGCATCAGGGTGGGAATTCACCCCTCCACTTT.

This chain uses TRBV18 with TRBJ1-2; weak D call: TRBD1 (5 bases). V was shortened by 0 bases and J by 3 bases, with 11 bases between the two germline ends. The CDR3 has 15 amino acids. The germline V gene has CDR1 KGHSH and CDR2 LQKENI. CDR3 bases: TGTGCCAGCTCACCACCTGGCAGGGAGGACTATGGCTACACCTTC. Translating gives CASSPPGREDYGYTF.

This clone was found a few times. The chain links TRBV7-2 to TRBJ1-5; D might be TRBD1 (5 bases). Germline loops: CDR1 SGHTA, CDR2 FQGNSA. The CDR3 is 13 amino acids. V gave up 5 bases and J gave up 3 bases, with 8 bases separating them. DNA for the CDR3: TGTGCCAGCAGCAGGGGAGTCAATCAGCCCCAGCATTTT. It codes for CASSRGVNQPQHF.

The V and J genes are TRBV7-6 and TRBJ2-1; TRBD1 matches at 9 bases. The CDR3 runs to 17 residues. J gave up 5 bases and V 1 base, and 9 bases lay outside the gene matches. Germline assignment: CDR1 SGHVS and CDR2 FNYEAQ. As DNA, the CDR3 is TGTGCCAGCAGCTTAGGAATAAGACAGGGGGGAGACAATGAGCAGTTCTTC. It codes for CASSLGIRQGGDNEQFF.

This clone has a count of ten or more. Other DNA sequences of this sample code for an identical CDR3. The V and J genes are TRBV9 and TRBJ1-6, with a possible D match to TRBD1 (5 bases). This CDR3 contains 15 residues. The V and J ends lost 0 bases and 6 bases respectively, with 10 bases between them. CDR1 and CDR2 (germline): SGDLS, YYNGEE. The DNA of the CDR3 is TGTGCCAGCAGCGTAGCTACAGGATCTAATTCACCCCTCCACTTT. This sequence encodes CASSVATGSNSPLHF.

The CDR3 loop reads CSAPSSGWRTDTQYF. Written as DNA, the CDR3 is TGCAGCGCCCCTTCCTCGGGGTGGCGGACAGATACGCAGTATTTT. The chain uses TRBV29-1 and TRBJ2-3; D is possibly TRBD2 (5 bases). This CDR3 region has 15 residues. V lost 7 bases, J lost 3 bases, and 20 bases lay in between. Germline lookup yields CDR1 SQVTM and CDR2 ANQGSEA.

The chain recombines TRBV5-4 with TRBJ2-7; D is unclear. Germline CDR1 is SGHNT and CDR2 is YYREEE (reference sequence). The germline V and J ends were trimmed by 0 bases and 2 bases, with 9 bases remaining between them. The CDR3 spans 14 residues. Here the CDR3 reads CASSLASGPYEQYF. The CDR3 DNA is TGTGCCAGCAGCTTGGCTTCCGGGCCCTACGAGCAGTACTTC.

The genes are TRBV4-3 and TRBJ1-3, with D perhaps TRBD1 (5 bases). Per the germline V gene, CDR1 is LGHNA and CDR2 is YSLEER. CDR3 size: 16 residues. V shed 4 bases and J shed 0 bases, with 13 bases lying between them. The CDR3 nucleotides read TGCGCCAGCAGCCGCGGACACTCCGACTCTGGAAACACCATATATTTT. Translated, it gives CASSRGHSDSGNTIYF.

The chain recombines TRBV2 with TRBJ2-1; 8 bases agree with TRBD2. V lost 7 bases, J lost 9 bases, and 5 bases stayed unmatched. Germline loops: CDR1 SNHLY, CDR2 FYNNEI. The CDR3 loop spans 12 amino acids. The DNA for the CDR3 is TGTGCCAGCACCCTGGGACTAGGTGAGCAGTTCTTC. Translating it yields CASTLGLGEQFF.